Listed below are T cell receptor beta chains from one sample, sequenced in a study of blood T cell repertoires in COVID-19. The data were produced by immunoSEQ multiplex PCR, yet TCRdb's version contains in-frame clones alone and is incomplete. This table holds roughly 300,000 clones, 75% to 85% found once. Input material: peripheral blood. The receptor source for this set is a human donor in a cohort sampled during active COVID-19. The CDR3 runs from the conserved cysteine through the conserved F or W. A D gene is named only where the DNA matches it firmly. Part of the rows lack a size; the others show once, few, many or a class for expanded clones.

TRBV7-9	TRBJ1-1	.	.	CASSFRLNTEAFF	TGTGCCAGCAGCTTCAGGTTGAACACTGAAGCTTTCTTT
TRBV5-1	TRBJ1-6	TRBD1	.	CASSLVGTENSPLHF	TGCGCCAGCAGCTTGGTGGGGACAGAAAATTCACCCCTCCACTTT
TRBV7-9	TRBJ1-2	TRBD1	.	CASSLGQGGEGYTF	TGTGCCAGCAGCCTGGGACAGGGAGGCGAGGGCTACACCTTC
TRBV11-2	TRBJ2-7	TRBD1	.	CASSLGQGRYEQYF	TGTGCCAGCAGCCTGGGACAGGGGCGATACGAGCAGTACTTC
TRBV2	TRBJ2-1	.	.	CARGGGSRGGEQFF	TGTGCCAGGGGAGGGGGAAGCCGGGGCGGTGAGCAGTTCTTC
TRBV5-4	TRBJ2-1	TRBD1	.	CASRLTRDRTDNEQFF	TGTGCCAGCAGACTCACCCGGGACAGGACCGACAATGAGCAGTTCTTC
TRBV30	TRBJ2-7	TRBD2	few	CAWTGGGNTKQYF	TGTGCCTGGACGGGGGGAGGGAATACGAAGCAGTACTTC
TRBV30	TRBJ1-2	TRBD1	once	CAYGRGQSYGYTF	TGTGCCTATGGACGGGGACAGAGCTATGGCTACACCTTC
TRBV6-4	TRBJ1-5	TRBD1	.	CASSDLTGVGQPQHF	TGTGCCAGCAGTGACCTAACAGGGGTGGGTCAGCCCCAGCATTTT
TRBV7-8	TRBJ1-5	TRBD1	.	CASSPTNPGQGINQPQHF	TGTGCCAGCAGCCCTACGAATCCGGGACAGGGAATCAATCAGCCCCAGCATTTT
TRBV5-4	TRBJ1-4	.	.	CASSSRGLNEKLFF	TGTGCCAGCAGCTCTAGGGGTCTTAATGAAAAACTGTTTTTT
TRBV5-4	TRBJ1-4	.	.	CASSLAGSTNEKLFF	TGTGCCAGCAGCTTGGCGGGTTCCACTAATGAAAAACTGTTTTTT
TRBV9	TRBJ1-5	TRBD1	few	CASSGGDSSNQPQHF	TGTGCCAGCAGCGGTGGGGACAGTTCCAATCAGCCCCAGCATTTT
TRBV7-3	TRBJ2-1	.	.	CASSSSSNEQFF	TGTGCCAGCAGCTCCTCTTCCAATGAGCAGTTCTTC
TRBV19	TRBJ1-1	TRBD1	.	CASSILDRENTEAFF	TGTGCCAGTAGTATATTGGACAGGGAGAACACTGAAGCTTTCTTT
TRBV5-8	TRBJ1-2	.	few	CASSLVQGGNYGYTF	TGTGCCAGCAGCTTGGTACAGGGTGGAAACTATGGCTACACCTTC
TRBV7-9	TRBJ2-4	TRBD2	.	CASSFVAGAAKNIQYF	TGTGCCAGCAGCTTTGTAGCGGGGGCGGCCAAAAACATTCAGTACTTC
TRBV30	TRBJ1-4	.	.	CAWAGNEKLFF	TGTGCCTGGGCCGGTAATGAAAAACTGTTTTTT
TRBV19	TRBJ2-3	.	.	CASSMWPHTQYF	TGTGCCAGTAGTATGTGGCCTCATACGCAGTATTTT
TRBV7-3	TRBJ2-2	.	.	CASSSLRGNTGELFF	TGTGCCAGCAGCTCCCTCCGGGGGAACACCGGGGAGCTGTTTTTT
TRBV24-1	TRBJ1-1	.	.	CATSDSGENTEAFF	TGTGCCACCAGTGATTCAGGGGAAAACACTGAAGCTTTCTTT
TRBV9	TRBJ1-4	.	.	CASSVGYGQNNEKLFF	TGTGCCAGCAGCGTAGGTTACGGACAAAACAATGAAAAACTGTTTTTT
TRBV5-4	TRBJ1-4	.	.	CASSPTVTNEKLFF	TGTGCCAGCAGCCCGACAGTGACTAATGAAAAACTGTTTTTT
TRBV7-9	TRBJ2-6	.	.	CASSTTPGANVLTF	TGTGCCAGCAGCACTACTCCAGGGGCCAACGTCCTGACTTTC
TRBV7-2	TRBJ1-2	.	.	CASSPPVLPGYGYTF	TGTGCCAGCAGCCCGCCTGTGCTTCCCGGGTATGGCTACACCTTC
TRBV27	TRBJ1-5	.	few	CASSLQGRAYNQPQHF	TGTGCCAGCAGTTTACAGGGCAGGGCTTACAATCAGCCCCAGCATTTT
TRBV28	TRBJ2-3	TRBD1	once	CASSLRTGRKSTDTQYF	TGTGCCAGCAGTTTGAGGACAGGGAGAAAGAGCACAGATACGCAGTATTTT
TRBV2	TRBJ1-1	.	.	CASSDWAGDTEAFF	TGTGCCAGCAGTGATTGGGCGGGGGACACTGAAGCTTTCTTT
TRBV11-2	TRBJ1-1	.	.	CASSPWEDTEAFF	TGTGCCAGCAGCCCCTGGGAGGACACTGAAGCTTTCTTT
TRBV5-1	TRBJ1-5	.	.	CASSLQGSQPQHF	TGCGCCAGCAGCTTACAGGGAAGCCAGCCCCAGCATTTT
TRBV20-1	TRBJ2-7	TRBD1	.	CSASPRDRGPYEQYF	TGCAGTGCTAGTCCCCGGGACAGGGGCCCCTACGAGCAGTACTTC
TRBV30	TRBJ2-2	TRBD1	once	CAWEGRDRGYTGELFF	TGTGCCTGGGAGGGCCGGGACAGGGGATACACCGGGGAGCTGTTTTTT
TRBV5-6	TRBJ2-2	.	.	CASSLEVASTGELFF	TGTGCCAGCAGCTTGGAGGTAGCGTCCACCGGGGAGCTGTTTTTT
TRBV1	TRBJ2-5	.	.	CTSSQDQRGLETQYF	TGCACCAGCAGCCAAGACCAGCGGGGGCTTGAGACCCAGTACTTC
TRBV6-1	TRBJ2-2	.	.	CASSEKLSDTGELFF	TGTGCCAGCAGTGAAAAACTGAGTGACACCGGGGAGCTGTTTTTT
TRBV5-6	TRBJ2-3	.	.	CASSLKSANTQYF	TGTGCCAGCAGCTTGAAGTCTGCTAATACGCAGTATTTT
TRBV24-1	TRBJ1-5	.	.	CATSAPNQPQHF	TGTGCCACCAGTGCCCCTAATCAGCCCCAGCATTTT
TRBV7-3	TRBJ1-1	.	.	CASSLAGLNTEAFF	TGTGCCAGCAGCTTAGCAGGGTTGAACACTGAAGCTTTCTTT
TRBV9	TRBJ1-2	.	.	CASSVASTSNYGYTF	TGTGCCAGCAGCGTAGCTAGTACCTCTAACTATGGCTACACCTTC
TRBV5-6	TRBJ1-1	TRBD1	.	CASSLRDRAVTEAFF	TGTGCCAGCAGCTTGCGCGACAGGGCTGTCACTGAAGCTTTCTTT
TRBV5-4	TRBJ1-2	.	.	CASSRDSVYGYTF	TGTGCCAGCAGCCGGGACTCTGTTTATGGCTACACCTTC
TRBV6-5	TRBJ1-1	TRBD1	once	CASSFDREDTEAFF	TGTGCCAGCAGTTTCGACAGGGAGGACACTGAAGCTTTCTTT
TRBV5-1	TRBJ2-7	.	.	CASSFTYRSYEQYF	TGCGCCAGCAGCTTTACCTACAGGTCCTACGAGCAGTACTTC
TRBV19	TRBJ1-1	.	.	CASSAQGRNTEAFF	TGTGCCAGTAGTGCTCAGGGGCGAAACACTGAAGCTTTCTTT
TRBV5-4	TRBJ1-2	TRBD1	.	CASSPRQGNYGYTF	TGTGCCAGCAGCCCGAGACAGGGAAACTATGGCTACACCTTC
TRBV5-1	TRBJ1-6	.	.	CASRGATNSPLHF	TGCGCCAGCAGAGGAGCAACTAATTCACCCCTCCACTTT
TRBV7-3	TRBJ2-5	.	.	CASSLRASVGETQYF	TGTGCCAGCAGCTTAAGGGCTTCAGTCGGAGAGACCCAGTACTTC
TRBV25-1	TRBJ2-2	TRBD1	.	CASSDRDRGGTGELFF	TGTGCCAGCAGTGATCGGGACAGGGGAGGGACCGGGGAGCTGTTTTTT
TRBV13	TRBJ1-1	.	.	CASSLATTLGRTEAFF	TGTGCCAGCAGCTTAGCGACCACGTTGGGGAGAACTGAAGCTTTCTTT
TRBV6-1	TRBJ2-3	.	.	CASSEAQRSLLDTQYF	TGTGCCAGCAGTGAAGCACAGCGGAGCCTCTTGGATACGCAGTATTTT
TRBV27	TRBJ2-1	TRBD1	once	CASKDRGSYNEQFF	TGTGCCAGCAAGGACAGGGGCAGTTACAATGAGCAGTTCTTC
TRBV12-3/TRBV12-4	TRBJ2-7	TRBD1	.	CASSKTGEEQYF	TGTGCCAGCAGTAAAACAGGGGAAGAGCAGTACTTC